The clone carrying this TCR beta chain has a handful of counts. The J segment lost 5 bases and the V segment lost 0 bases, leaving 7 bases of the junction unmatched. The CDR3 has 16 residues. CDR1 is KGHDR, CDR2 SFDVKD, per germline. The sample comes from a study of T-cell memory formation after mild COVID-19. TCRdb reprocessed the 5' RACE reads via MiXCR and lists one record per CDR3 protein. The sample yields just under 550,000 distinct CDR3 sequences, roughly 20% seen once. Sequencing was performed on PBMCs or a T cell subset sorted from them (not recorded which). The chain links TRBV24-1 to TRBJ2-7; TRBD1 matches 9 bases. The clonotype comes from an adult woman who had mild COVID-19 (a few samples of this study predate the infection). Cell type and time point are not known. DNA of the CDR3: TGTGCCACCAGTGATTTGAGGACAGGGGAGAGAGACGAGCAGTACTTC. This sequence encodes CATSDLRTGERDEQYF.